This entry lists 26 T cell receptor beta chains sequenced from one sample in a study of radiotherapy plus CTLA-4 blockade in lung cancer. The protocol was immunoSEQ multiplex PCR, while the TCRdb copy is restricted to in-frame clones and leaves out a portion. The top ten clones hold 13% to 15% of a sample with 70,000 to 95,000 clones, around 81% of them seen once. The source was peripheral blood, collected from a patient treated with radiotherapy plus ipilimumab. These receptors were obtained from a human donor with non-small cell lung cancer that progressed on radiotherapy plus ipilimumab.

This rearrangement joins TRBV19 to TRBJ2-7; 7 bases are shared with TRBD2. Germline CDR1 reads LNHDA; CDR2 reads SQIVND (reference sequence). The CDR3 totals 14 residues. Trimming took 6 bases from V and 0 from J; bases not matched to a gene: 5. CDR3 protein: CASSGTTLSYEQYF. Here the CDR3 DNA reads TGTGCCAGTAGCGGGACTACACTCTCCTACGAGCAGTACTTC.

V is TRBV7-7 and J is TRBJ2-2, with D unclear. Looked up from germline, CDR1 is SSHAT and CDR2 is FNYEAQ (reference sequence). The germline V and J ends were trimmed by 3 bases and 0 bases, with 5 bases remaining between them. The CDR3 length is 14 residues. CDR3 sequence: CASSLWANTGELFF. CDR3 DNA: TGTGCCAGCAGCTTGTGGGCGAACACCGGGGAGCTGTTTTTT. Together with reference TRBV7-7 and TRBJ2-2, the CDR3 gives the full variable domain: GAGVSQSPRYKVTKRGQDVTLRCDPISSHATLYWYQQALGQGPEFLTYFNYEAQPDKSGLPSDRFSAERPEGSISTLTIQRTEQRDSAMYRCASSLWANTGELFFGEGSRLTVL.

The gene calls are TRBV5-8 and TRBJ2-7; D may be TRBD1 (6 bases). CDR1 is SGHTS, CDR2 YDEGEE, per germline. CDR3 length: 16 residues. V lost 1 base and J lost 2, with 16 bases in between. CDR3 DNA: TGTGCCAGCAGCTTGTCTGGACAGATCAAGACCTACGAGCAGTACTTC. Protein sequence: CASSLSGQIKTYEQYF.

The chain recombines TRBV4-3 with TRBJ1-1; D is undetermined. The germline V gene encodes CDR1 LGHNA and CDR2 YSLEER. Trimming cost V 1 base and J 4 bases, with 10 bases left between them. The CDR3 extends over 14 amino acids. CDR3 in amino acids: CASSQVPGTTEAFF. For the CDR3, the DNA is TGCGCCAGCAGCCAAGTCCCCGGAACCACTGAAGCTTTCTTT.

The chain recombines TRBV7-9 with TRBJ1-1; perhaps TRBD1 as D (5 bases). The CDR3 is made up of 15 amino acids. In germline, CDR1 is SEHNR, CDR2 FQNEAQ (reference sequence). V was trimmed by 3 bases and J by 2 bases, leaving 13 bases between them. The CDR3 is CASSFPGRGNTEAFF. CDR3 coding DNA: TGTGCCAGCAGCTTCCCGGGGAGGGGAAACACTGAAGCTTTCTTT.

The chain carries TRBV6-5 and TRBJ2-1; unclear D gene. The ends were cut back, 2 bases at V and 1 base at J, with 9 bases in the middle. Looked up from germline, CDR1 is MNHEY and CDR2 is SVGAGI. CDR3 length equals 15 residues. In DNA, the CDR3 is TGTGCCAGCAGTTACGGGCGTCCTTCCTACAATGAGCAGTTCTTC. This sequence encodes CASSYGRPSYNEQFF.

V is TRBV14 and J is TRBJ1-2; D is undetermined. Germline lookup yields CDR1 SGHDN and CDR2 FVKESK. The CDR3 has 13 amino acids. Trimming removed 4 bases from V and 2 bases from J, with 8 bases in between. Here the CDR3 DNA reads TGTGCCAGCAGCCCGACGAGGAACTATGGCTACACCTTC. This translates into CASSPTRNYGYTF.

The chain links TRBV7-8 to TRBJ2-5; D might be TRBD1 (6 bases). The ends were cut back, 6 bases at V and 1 base at J, with 12 bases in the middle. The CDR3 has 14 amino acids. Germline CDR1 reads SGHVS; CDR2 reads FQNEAQ. The CDR3 region has the DNA TGTGCCAGCAGATGGGACACCACCCAAGAGACCCAGTACTTC. Its protein product is CASRWDTTQETQYF.

The chain uses TRBV5-6 and TRBJ1-4; a weak D match, TRBD1 (6 bases). The CDR3 totals 18 residues. The germline V gene has CDR1 SGHDT and CDR2 YYEEEE. Trimming took 0 bases from V and 6 from J, leaving 21 bases between them. The CDR3 DNA sequence: TGTGCCAGCAGCTTGGCCCTGACAGGCGGGCTCCAATATGAAAAACTGTTTTTT. Amino acids: CASSLALTGGLQYEKLFF.

This clone was counted once. The chain uses TRBV30 and TRBJ2-7, with D hard to call. The CDR3 has 12 residues. The V end lost 4 bases, the J end lost 2 bases, and 9 bases lay between the germline ends. Germline V gene data show CDR1 as GTSNPN and CDR2 as SVGIG (reference sequence). The CDR3 nucleotides read TGTGCCTGGACCCCATATGCCTACGAGCAGTACTTC. Its translation is CAWTPYAYEQYF.

The V gene is TRBV7-8, the J gene TRBJ2-1; the match to TRBD2 covers 7 bases. Unmatched junction bases numbered 13, after V lost 0 bases and J lost 8 bases. There are 17 residues in the CDR3. Germline-derived CDR1 and CDR2 are SGHVS and FQNEAQ. DNA of the CDR3: TGTGCCAGCAGCTTAGCTGGGCGGGGGTTGAAAAGCCATGAGCAGTTCTTC. Translating it yields CASSLAGRGLKSHEQFF. Variable domain in full (rest from reference TRBV7-8 and TRBJ2-1): GAGVSQSPRYKVAKRGQDVALRCDPISGHVSLFWYQQALGQGPEFLTYFQNEAQLDKSGLPSDRFFAERPEGSVSTLKIQRTQQEDSAVYLCASSLAGRGLKSHEQFFGPGTRLTVL.

V usage is TRBV21-1 and J usage is TRBJ1-2. TRBV21-1 is a recognized pseudogene. The length of the CDR3 is 15 residues. The DNA for the CDR3 is TGTGCCAGCAGCAAAAGGGAAACAAGCAACTATGGCTACACCTTC. Its translation: CASSKRETSNYGYTF.

The chain has TRBV19 and TRBJ1-2; 7 bases are a match to TRBD1. Germline trimming cut 5 bases from V and 7 bases from J; bases unmatched to any gene: 13. The CDR3 spans 15 residues. Germline lookup yields CDR1 LNHDA and CDR2 SQIVND (reference sequence). The DNA for the CDR3 is TGTGCCAGTAGTGAAGGGACAGCGGGTGATTTTGGCTACACCTTC. Translated, it gives CASSEGTAGDFGYTF.

The chain employs TRBV7-8 and TRBJ1-1; D call uncertain. The CDR3 totals 13 residues. V was trimmed by 5 bases and J by 3 bases, leaving 10 bases between them. Germline assignment: CDR1 SGHVS and CDR2 FQNEAQ. CDR3 DNA: TGTGCCAGCAGCCCGTTCGTGGACACTGAAGCTTTCTTT. As protein: CASSPFVDTEAFF. The variable domain in full, completed from reference TRBV7-8 and TRBJ1-1, reads GAGVSQSPRYKVAKRGQDVALRCDPISGHVSLFWYQQALGQGPEFLTYFQNEAQLDKSGLPSDRFFAERPEGSVSTLKIQRTQQEDSAVYLCASSPFVDTEAFFGQGTRLTVV.

The rearrangement links TRBV6-5 to TRBJ1-6; D ambiguous. Trimming cost V 8 bases and J 7 bases, with 18 bases left between them. CDR3 size: 15 residues. Germline V gene sequence: CDR1 MNHEY, CDR2 SVGAGI. CDR3 in amino acids: CASSDGQGDNSPLHF. Written as DNA, the CDR3 is TGTGCCAGCTCCGATGGCCAAGGAGACAATTCACCCCTCCACTTT.

The chain employs TRBV18 and TRBJ1-1; 10 bases map to TRBD1. CDR3 length equals 13 residues. V shed 5 bases, J shed 5 bases, and the junction held 2 bases outside the gene matches. Germline CDR1 and CDR2: KGHSH and LQKENI. CDR3 amino acids: CASSMDRGTEAFF. CDR3 DNA sequence: TGTGCCAGCTCAATGGACAGGGGGACTGAAGCTTTCTTT.

V is TRBV30 and J is TRBJ2-2; D is unresolved. Trimming cost V 1 base and J 0 bases, with 6 bases left between them. This CDR3 region has 14 residues. Germline-derived CDR1 and CDR2 are GTSNPN and SVGIG (reference sequence). In DNA, the CDR3 is TGTGCCTGGAGTGCGCGAACGAACACCGGGGAGCTGTTTTTT. This translates into CAWSARTNTGELFF.

This clone was observed once. This sequence joins TRBV11-2 and TRBJ1-2; the D gene is possibly TRBD1 (5 bases). The germline V gene has CDR1 SGHAT and CDR2 FQNNGV. V was trimmed by 5 bases and J by 6 bases, leaving 13 bases between them. This CDR3 has 13 amino acids. CDR3 sequence: CASSLGRDHGYTF. CDR3 in DNA: TGTGCCAGCAGCCTCGGACGGGACCATGGCTACACCTTC. The full variable domain, completed using reference TRBV11-2 and TRBJ1-2, is EAGVAQSPRYKIIEKRQSVAFWCNPISGHATLYWYQQILGQGPKLLIQFQNNGVVDDSQLPKDRFSAERLKGVDSTLKIQPAKLEDSAVYLCASSLGRDHGYTFGSGTRLTVV.

The chain carries TRBV9 and TRBJ2-7, with D maybe TRBD2 (5 bases). V shed 4 bases and J shed 5 bases, with 19 bases lying between them. The germline V gene has CDR1 SGDLS and CDR2 YYNGEE. The CDR3 length is 15 residues. The CDR3 here is CASSPRGFGGHEQYF. In DNA form, the CDR3 reads TGTGCCAGCAGCCCACGAGGCTTTGGCGGGCACGAGCAGTACTTC. Full variable domain (rest looked up from reference TRBV9 and TRBJ2-7): DSGVTQTPKHLITATGQRVTLRCSPRSGDLSVYWYQQSLDQGLQFLIQYYNGEERAKGNILERFSAQQFPDLHSELNLSSLELGDSALYFCASSPRGFGGHEQYFGPGTRLTVT.

The CDR3 is CASSSGGGGYNEQFF. For the CDR3, the DNA is TGTGCCAGCAGTAGCGGGGGGGGCGGCTACAATGAGCAGTTCTTC. V gene TRBV27 combines with J gene TRBJ2-1, with 10 bases lining up with TRBD2. V gave up 5 bases and J gave up 3 bases; unmatched junction bases: 4. The CDR3 runs 15 residues. Germline CDR1 MNHEY, CDR2 SMNVEV (reference sequence).

The V gene is TRBV13, the J gene TRBJ2-5, with TRBD2 matching 9 bases. CDR3 length equals 19 residues. Trimming cost V 0 bases and J 1 base; bases outside gene matches: 12. Germline CDR1 and CDR2: PRHDT and FYEKMQ (reference sequence). The CDR3 loop is CASSLGLRGVAGVQETQYF. DNA for the CDR3: TGTGCCAGCAGCTTAGGCCTAAGGGGGGTAGCGGGAGTCCAAGAGACCCAGTACTTC. Using reference TRBV13 and TRBJ2-5 for the parts outside the CDR3, the full variable domain is AAGVIQSPRHLIKEKRETATLKCYPIPRHDTVYWYQQGPGQDPQFLISFYEKMQSDKGSIPDRFSAQQFSDYHSELNMSSLELGDSALYFCASSLGLRGVAGVQETQYFGPGTRLLVL.

The chain recombines TRBV6-6 with TRBJ2-3; tentatively, D is TRBD1 (6 bases). Germline CDR1 is MNHNY and CDR2 is SVGAGI (reference sequence). The CDR3 has 15 residues. V dropped 2 bases and J dropped 2 bases, with 11 bases sitting between them. CDR3 residues: CASSYGQGFTDTQYF. In DNA, the CDR3 is TGTGCCAGCAGTTACGGCCAGGGGTTCACAGATACGCAGTATTTT.

The CDR3: CASRLRGHQPQHF. CDR3 bases: TGTGCCAGCAGGTTACGGGGGCATCAGCCCCAGCATTTT. The rearrangement links TRBV28 to TRBJ1-5; TRBD1 might be the D (6 bases). Trimming removed 6 bases at V and 5 bases at J, with 11 bases between. Looked up from germline, CDR1 is MDHEN and CDR2 is SYDVKM. There are 13 residues in the CDR3.

The chain employs TRBV7-3 and TRBJ2-1, with 11 bases fitting TRBD2. CDR1 and CDR2 (germline): SGHTA, FQGTGA. The CDR3 extends over 15 amino acids. Germline trimming cut 5 bases from V and 2 bases from J; bases unmatched to any gene: 2. The DNA of the CDR3 is TGTGCCAGCAGCGTTAGCGGGGGGGCCTACAATGAGCAGTTCTTC. This sequence encodes CASSVSGGAYNEQFF.

This chain links TRBV5-6 with TRBJ1-1; tentative D call: TRBD1 (6 bases). V lost 3 bases to trimming and J lost 1 base, with 13 bases between them. CDR3 length: 15 residues. The germline V gene has CDR1 SGHDT and CDR2 YYEEEE. CDR3 sequence reads: CASSSYQGSNTEAFF. The DNA of the CDR3 is TGTGCCAGCAGCTCATACCAGGGGTCGAACACTGAAGCTTTCTTT.

The chain couples TRBV5-1 to TRBJ2-5, with 10 nucleotides matching TRBD2. V was pared by 1 base and J by 4 bases, with 7 bases of the junction left unmatched. Per the germline V gene, CDR1 is SGHRS and CDR2 is YFSETQ. This CDR3 contains 16 residues. The CDR3 region has the DNA TGCGCCAGCAGCTTGCCTAGCGGGGGTGGTGGAGAGACCCAGTACTTC. Translating gives CASSLPSGGGGETQYF.